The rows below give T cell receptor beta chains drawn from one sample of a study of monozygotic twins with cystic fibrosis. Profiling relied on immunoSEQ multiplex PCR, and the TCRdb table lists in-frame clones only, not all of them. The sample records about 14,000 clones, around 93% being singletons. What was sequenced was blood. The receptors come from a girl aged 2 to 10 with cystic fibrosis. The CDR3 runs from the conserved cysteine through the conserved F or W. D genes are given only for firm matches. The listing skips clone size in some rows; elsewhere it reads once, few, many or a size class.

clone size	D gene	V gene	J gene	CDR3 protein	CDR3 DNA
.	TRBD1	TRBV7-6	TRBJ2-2	CASSPGQGGTGELFF	TGTGCCAGCAGCCCGGGACAGGGTGGTACCGGGGAGCTGTTTTTT
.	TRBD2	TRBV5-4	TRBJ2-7	CASSLGGGYEQYF	TGTGCCAGCAGCTTGGGGGGGGGCTACGAGCAGTACTTC
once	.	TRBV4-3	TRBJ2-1	CASSQGVNGQRQFF	TGCGCCAGCAGCCAAGGAGTGAATGGGCAGCGGCAGTTCTTC
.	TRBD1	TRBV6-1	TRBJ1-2	CASRTTGEYGYTF	TGTGCCAGCAGGACGACAGGGGAATATGGCTACACCTTC
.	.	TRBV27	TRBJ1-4	CASSPISTLTNEKLFF	TGTGCCAGCAGTCCCATTTCCACGCTGACTAATGAAAAACTGTTTTTT
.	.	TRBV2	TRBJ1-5	CASSEARQPQHF	TGTGCCAGCAGTGAAGCTCGGCAGCCCCAGCATTTT
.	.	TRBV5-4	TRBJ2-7	CASSQDVYEQYF	TGTGCCAGCAGCCAAGATGTCTACGAGCAGTACTTC
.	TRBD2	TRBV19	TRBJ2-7	CASSPSGRAYEQYF	TGTGCCAGTAGTCCTAGCGGGAGGGCCTACGAGCAGTACTTC
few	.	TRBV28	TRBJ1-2	CASSLTVDDYGYTF	TGTGCCAGCAGTTTAACGGTAGATGACTATGGCTACACCTTC
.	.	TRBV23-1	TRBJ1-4	CASSPRRVEKLFF	TGCGCCAGCAGTCCGAGGAGGGTTGAAAAACTGTTTTTT
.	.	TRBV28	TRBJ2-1	CASTREDVLWQFF	TGTGCCAGCACCCGGGAAGATGTTCTCTGGCAGTTCTTC
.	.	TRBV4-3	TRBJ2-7	CASSQESRSSYEQYF	TGCGCCAGCAGCCAAGAAAGCCGGAGCTCCTACGAGCAGTACTTC
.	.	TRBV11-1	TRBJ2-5	CASSLFDGWTQYF	TGTGCCAGCAGCTTATTCGACGGGTGGACCCAGTACTTC
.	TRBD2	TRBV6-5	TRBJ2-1	CASSQTSVGEQFF	TGTGCCAGCAGCCAGACTAGCGTGGGTGAGCAGTTCTTC
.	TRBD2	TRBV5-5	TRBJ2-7	CASSLAVWGGSYEQYF	TGTGCCAGCAGCTTGGCGGTTTGGGGGGGTTCCTACGAGCAGTACTTC
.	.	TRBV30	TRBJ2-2	CAWSAPGLLAGELFF	TGTGCCTGGAGTGCCCCGGGACTCCTCGCCGGGGAGCTGTTTTTT
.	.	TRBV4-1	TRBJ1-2	CASSQDGVGYGYTF	TGCGCCAGCAGCCAAGATGGGGTCGGGTATGGCTACACCTTC
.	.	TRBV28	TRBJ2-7	CASSLFPGSYEQYF	TGTGCCAGCAGTTTATTCCCAGGGTCCTACGAGCAGTACTTC
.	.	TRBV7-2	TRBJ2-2	CASSLAGGDGELFF	TGTGCCAGCAGCTTAGCAGGGGGGGACGGGGAGCTGTTTTTT
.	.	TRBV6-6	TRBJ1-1	CDVADANTEAFF	TGTGACGTGGCAGACGCAAACACTGAAGCTTTCTTT
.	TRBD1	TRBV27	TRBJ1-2	CASSITRTGDYGYTF	TGTGCCAGCAGTATAACACGGACAGGGGACTATGGCTACACCTTC
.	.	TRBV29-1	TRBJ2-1	CSVEEGAWDQAFYEQFF	TGCAGCGTTGAAGAGGGGGCTTGGGACCAGGCGTTCTATGAGCAGTTCTTC
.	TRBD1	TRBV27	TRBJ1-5	CASSPGTGRGQPQHF	TGTGCCAGCAGTCCCGGGACAGGGAGGGGTCAGCCCCAGCATTTT
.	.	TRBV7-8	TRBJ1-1	CASSLGGVETEAFF	TGTGCCAGCAGCTTAGGGGGGGTTGAAACTGAAGCTTTCTTT
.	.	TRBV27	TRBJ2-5	CASSLSRDPLETQYF	TGTGCCAGCAGTTTATCTCGGGACCCCCTGGAGACCCAGTACTTC
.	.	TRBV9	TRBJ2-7	CASSKGQSSSYEQYF	TGTGCCAGCAGCAAAGGGCAATCGAGCTCCTACGAGCAGTACTTC
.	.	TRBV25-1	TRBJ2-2	CASSGAGTYPFDTGELFF	TGTGCCAGCAGTGGGGCCGGGACATATCCTTTTGACACCGGGGAGCTGTTTTTT
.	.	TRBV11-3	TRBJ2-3	CASSPGVGTGDTQYF	TGTGCCAGCAGTCCCGGGGTCGGGACTGGAGATACGCAGTATTTT
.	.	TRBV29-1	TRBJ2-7	CSVGVARGEYEQYF	TGCAGCGTTGGCGTCGCTAGGGGAGAGTACGAGCAGTACTTC
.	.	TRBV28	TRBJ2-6	CASSSYRGANVLTF	TGTGCCAGCAGTTCTTACCGGGGGGCCAACGTCCTGACTTTC
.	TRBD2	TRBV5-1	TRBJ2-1	CASSTRLAGNEQFF	TGCGCCAGCAGCACACGACTAGCGGGAAATGAGCAGTTCTTC
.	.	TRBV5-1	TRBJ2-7	CASSLVGSSSYEQYF	TGCGCCAGCAGCTTGGTCGGCAGCAGCTCCTACGAGCAGTACTTC
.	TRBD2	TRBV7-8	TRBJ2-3	CASSRLAGDTDTQYF	TGTGCCAGCAGCCGACTAGCGGGAGACACAGATACGCAGTATTTT
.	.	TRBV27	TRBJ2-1	CASSQLRVYNEQFF	TGTGCCAGCAGCCAGTTGAGGGTCTACAATGAGCAGTTCTTC
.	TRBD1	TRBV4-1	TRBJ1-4	CASSQDRDRGEKLFF	TGCGCCAGCAGCCAAGACCGGGACAGGGGTGAAAAACTGTTTTTT
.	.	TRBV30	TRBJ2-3	CAWTARTDTQYF	TGTGCCTGGACGGCCCGCACAGATACGCAGTATTTT
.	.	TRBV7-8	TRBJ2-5	CASSLRTRGETQYF	TGTGCCAGCAGCTTGAGGACTCGGGGAGAGACCCAGTACTTC
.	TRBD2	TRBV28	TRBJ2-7	CASRYRRENSYEQYF	TGTGCCAGCCGTTACAGGCGGGAGAATAGCTACGAGCAGTACTTC
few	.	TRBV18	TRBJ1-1	CASSPGSMGPEAFF	TGTGCCAGCTCACCAGGTTCTATGGGGCCTGAAGCTTTCTTT
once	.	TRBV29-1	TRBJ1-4	CSAGRRPDEKLFF	TGCAGCGCGGGGCGCCGGCCAGATGAAAAACTGTTTTTT
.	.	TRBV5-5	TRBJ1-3	CASRGSSSGNTIYF	TGTGCCAGCAGGGGGTCGTCCTCTGGAAACACCATATATTTT
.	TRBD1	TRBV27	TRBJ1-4	CARGTRTGFEKLFF	TGTGCCCGCGGGACGAGGACAGGCTTCGAAAAACTGTTTTTT
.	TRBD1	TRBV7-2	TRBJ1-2	CASSLTGGYGYTF	TGTGCCAGCAGCTTGACAGGGGGCTATGGCTACACCTTC
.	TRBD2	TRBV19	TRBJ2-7	CASSTLLAGANHEQYF	TGTGCCAGTAGTACCTTACTAGCGGGAGCTAATCACGAGCAGTACTTC
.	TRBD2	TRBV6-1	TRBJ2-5	CASSDVGLVWTQKTQYF	TGTGCCAGCAGTGATGTAGGACTAGTCTGGACCCAAAAGACCCAGTACTTC
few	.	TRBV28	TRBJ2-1	CASSSPGEQFF	TGTGCCAGCAGCTCTCCAGGGGAGCAGTTCTTC
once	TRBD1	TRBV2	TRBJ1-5	CASSPLPGQGSNQPQHF	TGTGCCAGCAGTCCACTTCCGGGACAGGGGTCAAATCAGCCCCAGCATTTT